This T cell receptor (beta chain) comes out of a study of T cells and Merkel cell carcinoma outcomes. Whole-study results and caveats: Merkel cell carcinoma outcomes were reportedly predicted by repertoire and T-cell density.

CDR3 length: 16 amino acids. Germline CDR1 reads SGHTA; CDR2 reads FQGNSA. The junction had 6 bases not matched to a gene; V was cut back by 7 bases and J by 3 bases. This clone was found a few times. Its matching antigen is unknown. Method: immunoSEQ multiplex PCR; TCRdb's copy keeps in-frame clones and lacks some. The table records roughly 1,400 clones, less than 95% of them present only once. The sequence came from a human donor with Merkel cell carcinoma. The chain recombines TRBV7-2 with TRBJ2-1; 13 bases are a match to TRBD2. Sequencing used tumor tissue from Merkel cell carcinoma. The CDR3 region has the DNA TGTGCCAGCAACCCCCGACTAGCGGGGGGCTACAATGAGCAGTTCTTC. Amino acid sequence: CASNPRLAGGYNEQFF.